A single sample gave rise to the 28 T cell receptor beta chains below, sequenced in a study of cytomegalovirus exposure and HLA in healthy donors. PCR was performed using 60 Vbeta and 13 Jbeta primers. TCRdb's copy holds only in-frame clones and misses some; the assay was immunoSEQ multiplex PCR. The sample contains over 200,000 clones, about 84% of which appear only once. The sample consisted of PBMCs. These receptors were collected from a human donor in good health.

This clone was picked up a small number of times. The rearrangement links TRBV5-1 to TRBJ1-2, with D possibly matching TRBD1 (6 bases). Germline V gene lookup returns CDR1 SGHRS and CDR2 YFSETQ. The V end was cut by 6 bases, the J end by 5 bases, with 20 bases between. The CDR3 is made up of 15 amino acids. The CDR3 DNA reads as TGCGCCAGCATGACGTCCCCGACAGGTCATTATGGCTACACCTTC. Its translation is CASMTSPTGHYGYTF. The whole variable domain, filled in from reference TRBV5-1 and TRBJ1-2, reads KAGVTQTPRYLIKTRGQQVTLSCSPISGHRSVSWYQQTPGQGLQFLFEYFSETQRNKGNFPGRFSGRQFSNSRSEMNVSTLELGDSALYLCASMTSPTGHYGYTFGSGTRLTVV.

The genes are TRBV30 and TRBJ2-1, with D possibly TRBD1 on 6 matching bases. V lost 5 bases and J 7 bases, leaving 15 bases between the germline ends. This CDR3 has 13 residues. CDR1 is GTSNPN and CDR2 is SVGIG in the germline V gene (reference sequence). CDR3 protein: CAWDRPQENEQFF. In nucleotides, the CDR3 is TGTGCCTGGGACAGGCCTCAAGAGAATGAGCAGTTCTTC. The whole variable domain, remainder taken from reference TRBV30 and TRBJ2-1, is SQTIHQWPATLVQPVGSPLSLECTVEGTSNPNLYWYRQAAGRGLQLLFYSVGIGQISSEVPQNLSASRPQDRQFILSSKKLLLSDSGFYLCAWDRPQENEQFFGPGTRLTVL.

CDR3 amino acids: CASSSPRTATNEKLFF. DNA of the CDR3: TGTGCCAGCAGCTCGCCCCGGACAGCAACTAATGAAAAACTGTTTTTT. The chain couples TRBV7-9 to TRBJ1-4; D is possibly TRBD1 (6 bases). The germline gives CDR1 SEHNR, CDR2 FQNEAQ (reference sequence). This CDR3 has 16 residues. V lost 4 bases and J 0 bases, leaving 12 bases between the germline ends.

The V gene is TRBV30, the J gene TRBJ1-5, with D uncertain. V lost 2 bases, J lost 4 bases, and 9 bases lay in between. CDR1 is GTSNPN and CDR2 is SVGIG in the germline V gene (reference sequence). The CDR3 has 13 amino acids. This chain's CDR3 is CAWSFGVNQPQHF. DNA for the CDR3: TGTGCCTGGAGTTTCGGGGTAAATCAGCCCCAGCATTTT.

The chain carries TRBV13 and TRBJ2-1; 12 bases align to TRBD2. This CDR3 is built from 20 residues. V trimming: 5 bases; J trimming: 1 base; junction bases outside the gene matches: 15. Germline CDR1 is PRHDT and CDR2 is FYEKMQ (reference sequence). CDR3 sequence: CASSPRLAGAGGGSYNEQFF. CDR3 bases: TGTGCCAGCAGCCCCCGACTAGCGGGAGCCGGAGGGGGATCCTACAATGAGCAGTTCTTC.

The chain couples TRBV6-6 to TRBJ2-3; 9 bases map to TRBD1. With V trimmed by 6 bases and J by 6 bases, 10 bases remained unmatched. There are 15 residues in the CDR3. In germline, CDR1 is MNHNY, CDR2 SVGAGI (reference sequence). Here the CDR3 reads CASSRQGVQGDTQYF. The CDR3 coding sequence is TGTGCCAGCAGCCGACAGGGGGTCCAGGGGGATACGCAGTATTTT.

V is TRBV29-1 and J is TRBJ2-7; 9 nucleotides align to TRBD2. Germline CDR1 reads SQVTM; CDR2 reads ANQGSEA. V trimming: 7 bases; J trimming: 0 bases; junction bases outside the gene matches: 16. This CDR3 has 17 residues. CDR3 sequence: CSAAPGGAGGSSYEQYF. The CDR3 DNA is TGCAGCGCTGCCCCCGGGGGGGCGGGAGGGAGCTCCTACGAGCAGTACTTC.

This sequence joins TRBV4-3 and TRBJ2-7; a weak D match, TRBD1 (5 bases). Germline CDR1 is LGHNA and CDR2 is YSLEER. This CDR3 comprises 13 residues. V gave up 4 bases and J gave up 2 bases, with 9 bases separating them. CDR3 region: CASSLADTYEQYF. CDR3 nucleotide sequence: TGCGCCAGCAGCCTGGCGGACACCTACGAGCAGTACTTC.

The genes are TRBV6-5 and TRBJ2-7; 7 bases are a match to TRBD1. The CDR3 runs 16 residues. The germline V gene encodes CDR1 MNHEY and CDR2 SVGAGI. Germline trimming cut 4 bases from V and 8 bases from J; bases unmatched to any gene: 17. The CDR3 region has the DNA TGTGCCAGCAGTTTCCACCGGTGGTCAGGGGGTATGAAGCAGTACTTC. Translating it yields CASSFHRWSGGMKQYF.

The rearrangement joins TRBV7-3 to TRBJ2-5, with D perhaps TRBD2 (6 bases). The germline V and J ends were trimmed by 5 bases and 2 bases, with 12 bases remaining between them. The CDR3 spans 14 residues. Germline-derived CDR1 and CDR2 are SGHTA and FQGTGA. CDR3 in amino acids: CASSPLASQETQYF. CDR3 nucleotide sequence: TGTGCCAGCAGCCCGCTAGCGAGTCAAGAGACCCAGTACTTC.

V and J are TRBV7-9 and TRBJ2-1, with 7 positions matching TRBD1. Trimming at V came to 4 bases and at J to 3 bases, leaving 12 bases not matched to a gene. This CDR3 has 17 residues. CDR1 and CDR2 (germline): SEHNR, FQNEAQ (reference sequence). The CDR3 sequence: CASSSLRARGFYNEQFF. DNA of the CDR3: TGTGCCAGCAGCTCCCTTAGGGCCAGGGGGTTCTACAATGAGCAGTTCTTC.

The V and J genes are TRBV18 and TRBJ1-2; 7 bases fit TRBD1. There are 14 residues in the CDR3. The ends lost 3 bases at V and 4 bases at J; junction bases unmatched: 5. CDR1 KGHSH and CDR2 LQKENI come from the germline V gene. The CDR3 DNA sequence: TGTGCCAGCTCACCCGCAGGGGGTGTCTATGGCTACACCTTC. Residues: CASSPAGGVYGYTF. Drawing the rest from reference TRBV18 and TRBJ1-2, the complete variable domain is NAGVMQNPRHLVRRRGQEARLRCSPMKGHSHVYWYRQLPEEGLKFMVYLQKENIIDESGMPKERFSAEFPKEGPSILRIQQVVRGDSAAYFCASSPAGGVYGYTFGSGTRLTVV.

V is TRBV5-1 and J is TRBJ2-5, with a tentative D call TRBD2 (5 bases). CDR3 length equals 15 residues. CDR1 is SGHRS, CDR2 YFSETQ, per germline. Trimming left V 0 bases short and J 5 bases short, with 14 bases between. CDR3 DNA sequence: TGCGCCAGCAGCTTGGCCCCGGGGATCGGGGAGACCCAGTACTTC. Encoded protein: CASSLAPGIGETQYF.

This chain links TRBV28 with TRBJ2-1; TRBD1 matches at 7 bases. The trim removed 4 bases at V and 6 bases at J, leaving 12 bases unmatched. Germline assignment: CDR1 MDHEN and CDR2 SYDVKM. The CDR3 has 16 residues. CDR3 DNA sequence: TGTGCCAGCAGTTCGCTAGGGGGCGGTTGGGGCAATGAGCAGTTCTTC. Protein: CASSSLGGGWGNEQFF.

This sequence joins TRBV5-1 and TRBJ1-2; 8 positions match TRBD1. This CDR3 contains 15 residues. The junction had 6 bases not matched to a gene; V was cut back by 1 base and J by 4 bases. Germline CDR1 and CDR2: SGHRS and YFSETQ. In DNA form, the CDR3 reads TGCGCCAGCAGCTTGAGGGGACAGGAGCCCTATGGCTACACCTTC. Residues: CASSLRGQEPYGYTF.

The rearrangement joins TRBV2 to TRBJ2-2; 7 bases line up with TRBD1. V trimming: 6 bases; J trimming: 0 bases; junction bases outside the gene matches: 1. CDR1 and CDR2 (germline): SNHLY, FYNNEI. The CDR3 is 14 residues long. DNA of the CDR3: TGTGCCAGCAGGGACAGGCCGAACACCGGGGAGCTGTTTTTT. Amino acids: CASRDRPNTGELFF.

The V gene is TRBV4-1, the J gene TRBJ1-1; D call uncertain. Germline values: CDR1 MGHRA, CDR2 YSYEKL. Trimming took off 0 bases at V and 11 bases at J, with 13 bases between the two ends. This CDR3 is 13 amino acids long. CDR3 sequence reads: CASSQDEVGAAFF. The CDR3 DNA follows: TGCGCCAGCAGCCAAGATGAGGTAGGCGCGGCTTTCTTT.

This clone is categorized as medium-sized. The CDR3 DNA sequence: TGTGCCAGCAGCCGCGGGACTAGCGGGAGGACCCACGAGCAGTACTTC. Protein: CASSRGTSGRTHEQYF. This sequence joins TRBV7-2 and TRBJ2-7; TRBD2 matches at 15 bases. The germline V gene encodes CDR1 SGHTA and CDR2 FQGNSA. The CDR3 is made up of 16 amino acids. Unmatched junction bases numbered 7, after V lost 5 bases and J lost 5 bases.

The chain links TRBV7-2 to TRBJ2-1; possibly TRBD2 for D (5 bases). Germline values: CDR1 SGHTA, CDR2 FQGNSA. V lost 10 bases and J 5 bases, leaving 24 bases between the germline ends. The CDR3 sequence is 16 residues long. CDR3 sequence reads: CATEPRATSFHNEQFF. CDR3 in DNA: TGTGCCACCGAACCGAGGGCCACCTCCTTTCACAATGAGCAGTTCTTC.

V and J are TRBV4-2 and TRBJ2-7; TRBD2 matches at 13 bases. The J segment lost 6 bases and the V segment lost 1 base, leaving 6 bases of the junction unmatched. CDR1 is LGHNA, CDR2 YNFKEQ, per germline. This CDR3 contains 16 residues. The CDR3 sequence is CASSQGGLAGFREQYF. CDR3 bases: TGTGCCAGCAGCCAAGGGGGACTAGCGGGATTTCGCGAGCAGTACTTC.

A note on this clone: At one end the junction does not follow the germline gene, possibly because of a read error. The rearrangement joins TRBV7-9 to TRBJ1-1; tentative D call: TRBD1 (5 bases). CDR1 is SEHNR and CDR2 is FQNEAQ in the germline V gene (reference sequence). There are 16 residues in the CDR3. The CDR3 sequence is CSSSLSGRSEGLATFF. CDR3 DNA sequence: TGTTCCAGCAGCTTGAGTGGGCGCTCGGAGGGGCTTGCAACTTTCTTT.

This chain joins TRBV11-3 and TRBJ2-3; TRBD2 aligns across 14 bases. The V gene end was trimmed by 5 bases and the J gene end by 1 base; junction bases not matched to a gene: 2. The CDR3 consists of 16 residues. Per the germline V gene, CDR1 is SGHNT and CDR2 is YENEEA. The CDR3, as DNA: TGTGCCAGCAGCGCGGGACTAGCGGGAGGCACAGATACGCAGTATTTT. The encoded protein is CASSAGLAGGTDTQYF.

In its sample, this clone was seen once. The gene calls are TRBV27 and TRBJ2-7; D possibly corresponds to TRBD2 (5 bases). The CDR3 covers 12 residues. Germline CDR1 MNHEY, CDR2 SMNVEV (reference sequence). V was shortened by 6 bases and J by 4 bases, with 10 bases between the two germline ends. This CDR3 is CASSDREYEQYF. The CDR3 DNA is TGTGCCAGCAGCGATCGGGAATACGAGCAGTACTTC.

The chain links TRBV5-5 to TRBJ1-5; 8 positions match TRBD1. With 4 bases clipped from V and 5 bases from J, the junction kept 11 bases outside the gene matches. The CDR3 runs 16 residues. CDR1 and CDR2 (germline): SGHKS, YYEKEE (reference sequence). For the CDR3, the DNA is TGTGCCAGCAGCGAAAGGACAGGGCTCACTCATCAGCCCCAGCATTTT. Translating gives CASSERTGLTHQPQHF. Full variable domain (outside the CDR3, taken from reference TRBV5-5 and TRBJ1-5): DAGVTQSPTHLIKTRGQQVTLRCSPISGHKSVSWYQQVLGQGPQFIFQYYEKEERGRGNFPDRFSARQFPNYSSELNVNALLLGDSALYLCASSERTGLTHQPQHFGDGTRLSIL.

The chain is built from TRBV6-5 and TRBJ2-7; D not certain. Germline-derived CDR1 and CDR2 are MNHEY and SVGAGI. The CDR3 is 11 amino acids. V was clipped by 7 bases and J by 4 bases, with 8 bases between them. CDR3 sequence reads: CASTNGYEQYF. The CDR3 DNA reads as TGTGCCAGCACCAACGGGTACGAGCAGTACTTC.

The chain carries TRBV7-3 and TRBJ1-1; 7 nucleotides line up with TRBD1. Unmatched junction bases numbered 9, after V lost 2 bases and J lost 0 bases. CDR1 is SGHTA and CDR2 is FQGTGA in the germline V gene. CDR3 size: 17 residues. This CDR3 is CASSLSGGRGMNTEAFF. DNA of the CDR3: TGTGCCAGCAGCTTATCAGGGGGTAGGGGCATGAACACTGAAGCTTTCTTT. Full variable domain (remainder filled in from reference TRBV7-3 and TRBJ1-1): GAGVSQTPSNKVTEKGKYVELRCDPISGHTALYWYRQSLGQGPEFLIYFQGTGAADDSGLPNDRFFAVRPEGSVSTLKIQRTERGDSAVYLCASSLSGGRGMNTEAFFGQGTRLTVV.

The chain recombines TRBV7-9 with TRBJ2-5, with 9 bases aligning to TRBD2. The J call may be wrong; the DNA end is better matched by TRBJ2-7. The CDR3 loop spans 15 amino acids. Germline V gene lookup returns CDR1 SEHNR and CDR2 FQNEAQ (reference sequence). In nucleotides, the CDR3 is TGTGCCAGCAGCTTGAGTGGCGGGAGGGCCCACGAGCAGTACTTC. Translation: CASSLSGGRAHEQYF.

This clone was seen more than once but under ten times. The V gene is TRBV27, the J gene TRBJ2-7; 7 bases agree with TRBD1. Trimming at V came to 3 bases and at J to 7 bases, leaving 3 bases not matched to a gene. CDR1 MNHEY and CDR2 SMNVEV come from the germline V gene (reference sequence). This CDR3 comprises 12 residues. DNA for the CDR3: TGTGCCAGCAGTTTGACAGGGCGGGAGCAGTACTTC. This encodes CASSLTGREQYF.